One sample yielded the 9 T cell receptor beta chains listed below, sequenced in a study of T-cell reconstitution after alpha-beta-depleted transplantation in children. For TCRbeta, the library was prepared with unique molecular identifiers. TCRdb re-called the PCR reads with MiXCR, one entry per CDR3 protein. The profile shows 480,000 or so distinct CDR3 sequences, roughly a tenth of them singletons. This specimen consisted of PBMCs, obtained before TCRalphabeta/CD19-depleted stem cell transplant. Source of these receptors: a child aged 2-9 years with inherited bone marrow failure, due to receive a stem cell transplant.

This chain uses TRBV7-9 with TRBJ2-7, with TRBD1 matching 9 bases. Germline trimming cut 4 bases from V and 1 base from J; bases unmatched to any gene: 11. The CDR3 covers 17 residues. Looked up from germline, CDR1 is SEHNR and CDR2 is FQNEAQ (reference sequence). The CDR3 spells CASSSTPGTGHSYEQYF. CDR3 nucleotides: TGTGCCAGCAGCTCTACCCCCGGGACAGGGCATTCCTACGAGCAGTACTTC.

This clonotype was detected ten times or more. The V call is TRBV5-1, the J call TRBJ2-3, with unresolved D. CDR1 and CDR2 from the germline V gene are SGHRS and YFSETQ. V was shortened by 3 bases and J by 3 bases, with 8 bases between the two germline ends. The CDR3 consists of 13 residues. CDR3 sequence: CASSSDFTDTQYF. The CDR3 DNA follows: TGCGCCAGCAGCTCCGACTTTACAGATACGCAGTATTTT.

This clonotype was recorded many times. The V and J genes are TRBV10-3 and TRBJ1-2; 7 positions agree with TRBD1. The length of the CDR3 is 14 residues. The germline V gene has CDR1 ENHRY and CDR2 SYGVKD. J lost 6 bases, V lost 5 bases, and 9 bases had no gene match. CDR3 amino acids: CAISFLETGNGYTF. The DNA for the CDR3 is TGTGCCATCAGTTTCTTGGAGACAGGGAATGGCTACACCTTC.

This clonotype was seen at least ten times. The V and J genes are TRBV9 and TRBJ2-5; D may be TRBD2 (5 bases). CDR1 SGDLS and CDR2 YYNGEE come from the germline V gene. Between the trimmed V and J ends, which lost 1 base and 1 base, there was a span of 14 bases. The CDR3 totals 16 residues. The CDR3 here is CASSVWPSSPQETQYF. The CDR3 DNA is TGTGCCAGCAGCGTATGGCCCTCTAGCCCCCAAGAGACCCAGTACTTC.

This clonotype was detected ten times or more. V gene TRBV2 combines with J gene TRBJ2-1; TRBD2 matches 8 bases. The germline CDR1 and CDR2 sequences are SNHLY and FYNNEI. With V trimmed by 4 bases and J by 7 bases, 9 bases remained unmatched. This CDR3 has 15 amino acids. The CDR3 coding sequence is TGTGCCAGCAGTGTTCGGCTAGCGGGTGGGAATGAGCAGTTCTTC. This codes for CASSVRLAGGNEQFF.

This clonotype was seen many times. The chain links TRBV7-9 to TRBJ2-7, with 7 positions matching TRBD1. The CDR3 covers 14 residues. Germline V gene data show CDR1 as SEHNR and CDR2 as FQNEAQ (reference sequence). V trimming: 5 bases; J trimming: 5 bases; junction bases outside the gene matches: 9. The CDR3 is CASSAQTGLHEQYF. CDR3 bases: TGTGCCAGCAGCGCGCAGACAGGGTTGCACGAGCAGTACTTC.

This clonotype appeared many times. This chain joins TRBV7-7 and TRBJ1-2; D unresolved. V gave up 7 bases and J gave up 8 bases, with 11 bases separating them. Germline CDR1 and CDR2: SSHAT and FNYEAQ (reference sequence). This CDR3 has 11 amino acids. This chain's CDR3 is CASKGVGGYTF. The CDR3 coding sequence is TGTGCCAGCAAGGGTGTAGGGGGCTACACCTTC.

This clonotype was detected many times. At one boundary the junction diverges from the germline segment, which might be a read error. The chain recombines TRBV7-7 with TRBJ2-1; the D is unclear. CDR3 length: 15 amino acids. Germline CDR1 and CDR2: SSHAT and FNYEAQ (reference sequence). The CDR3 reads CASSLLHGPNNEQFF. CDR3 nucleotides: TGTGCTAGCAGCTTATTGCATGGACCGAACAATGAGCAGTTCTTC.

The chain joins TRBV20-1 to TRBJ1-1; 7 bases are a match to TRBD1. Germline loops: CDR1 DFQATT, CDR2 SNEGSKA (reference sequence). CDR3 size: 16 residues. The ends lost 7 bases at V and 1 base at J; junction bases unmatched: 15. CDR3 protein: CSGPPKLGTENTEAFF. The CDR3 bases are TGCAGTGGACCACCCAAACTTGGGACAGAGAACACTGAAGCTTTCTTT.